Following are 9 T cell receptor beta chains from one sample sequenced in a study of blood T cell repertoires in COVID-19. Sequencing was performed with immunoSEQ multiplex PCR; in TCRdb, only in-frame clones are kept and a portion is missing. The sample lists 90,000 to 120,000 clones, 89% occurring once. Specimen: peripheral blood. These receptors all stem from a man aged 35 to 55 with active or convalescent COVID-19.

The CDR3 coding sequence is TGTGCCAGCAGCTTATTTCAGGGGGCTAATTCACCCCTCCACTTT. It encodes CASSLFQGANSPLHF. The V call is TRBV7-2, the J call TRBJ1-6, with 8 bases matching TRBD1. J gave up 6 bases and V 2 bases, and 3 bases lay outside the gene matches. Looked up from germline, CDR1 is SGHTA and CDR2 is FQGNSA. CDR3 length equals 15 residues.

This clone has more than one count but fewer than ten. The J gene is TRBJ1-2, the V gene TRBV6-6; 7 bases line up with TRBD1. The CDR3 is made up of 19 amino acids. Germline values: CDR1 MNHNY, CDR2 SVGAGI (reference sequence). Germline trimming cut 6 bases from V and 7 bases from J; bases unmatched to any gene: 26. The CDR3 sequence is CASSLFPFRLGDRFPGYTF. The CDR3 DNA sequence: TGTGCCAGCAGCTTGTTTCCATTTAGGCTTGGGGACAGATTCCCTGGCTACACCTTC.

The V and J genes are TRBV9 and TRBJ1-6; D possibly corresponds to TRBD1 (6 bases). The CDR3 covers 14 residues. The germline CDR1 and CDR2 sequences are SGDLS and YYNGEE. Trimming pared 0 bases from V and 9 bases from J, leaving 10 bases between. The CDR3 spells CASSVGGGSSPLHF. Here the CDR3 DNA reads TGTGCCAGCAGCGTAGGAGGGGGTAGTTCACCCCTCCACTTT.

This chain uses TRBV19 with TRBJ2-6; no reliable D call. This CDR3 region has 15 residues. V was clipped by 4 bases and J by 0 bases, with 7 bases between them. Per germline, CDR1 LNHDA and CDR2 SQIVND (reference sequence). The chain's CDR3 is CASSRRNSGANVLTF. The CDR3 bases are TGTGCCAGTAGTAGGCGGAACTCTGGGGCCAACGTCCTGACTTTC. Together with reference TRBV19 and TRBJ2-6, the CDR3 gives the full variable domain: DGGITQSPKYLFRKEGQNVTLSCEQNLNHDAMYWYRQDPGQGLRLIYYSQIVNDFQKGDIAEGYSVSREKKESFPLTVTSAQKNPTAFYLCASSRRNSGANVLTFGAGSRLTVL.

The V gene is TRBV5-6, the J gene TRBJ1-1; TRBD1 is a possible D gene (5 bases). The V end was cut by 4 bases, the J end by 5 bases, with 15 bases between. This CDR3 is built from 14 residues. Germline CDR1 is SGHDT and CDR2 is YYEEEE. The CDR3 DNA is TGTGCCAGCAGCCAGGGTGGAGGGGAAACTGAAGCTTTCTTT. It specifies CASSQGGGETEAFF.

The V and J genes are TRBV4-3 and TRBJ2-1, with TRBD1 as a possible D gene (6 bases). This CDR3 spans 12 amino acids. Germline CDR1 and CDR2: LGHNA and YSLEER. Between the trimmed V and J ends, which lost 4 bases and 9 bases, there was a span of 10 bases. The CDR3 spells CASSRGTTEQFF. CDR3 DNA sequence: TGCGCCAGCAGCCGGGGGACAACTGAGCAGTTCTTC.

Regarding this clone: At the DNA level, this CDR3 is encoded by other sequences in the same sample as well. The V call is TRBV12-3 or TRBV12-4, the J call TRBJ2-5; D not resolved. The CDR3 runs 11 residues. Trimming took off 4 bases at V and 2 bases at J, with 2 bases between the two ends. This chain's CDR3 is CASSSQETQYF. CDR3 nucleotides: TGTGCCAGCAGTTCTCAAGAGACCCAGTACTTC.

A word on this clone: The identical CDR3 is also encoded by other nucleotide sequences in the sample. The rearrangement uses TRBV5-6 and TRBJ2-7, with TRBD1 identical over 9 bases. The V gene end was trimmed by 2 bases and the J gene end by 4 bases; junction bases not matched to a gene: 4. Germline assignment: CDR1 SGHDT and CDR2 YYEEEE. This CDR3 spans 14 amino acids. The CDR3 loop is CASSFGDRVYEQYF. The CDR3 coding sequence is TGTGCCAGCAGCTTTGGGGACAGGGTTTACGAGCAGTACTTC.

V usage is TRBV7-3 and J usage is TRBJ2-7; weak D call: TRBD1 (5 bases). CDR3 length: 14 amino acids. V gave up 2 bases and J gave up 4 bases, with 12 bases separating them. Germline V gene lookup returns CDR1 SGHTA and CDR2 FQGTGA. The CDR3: CASSLGSDSYEQYF. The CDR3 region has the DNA TGTGCCAGCAGCTTAGGGTCTGACAGTTACGAGCAGTACTTC.